This section outlines one TCR beta chain sequence together with its context. These data originate in a study of T cell changes during pregnancy in multiple sclerosis. TCRdb's copy holds only in-frame clones and misses some; the assay was immunoSEQ multiplex PCR. The sample includes 35,000 to 40,000 clones, about 89% of them seen just once. V lost 0 bases and J 0 bases, leaving 15 bases between the germline ends. Germline lookup yields CDR1 KGHSH and CDR2 LQKENI. This CDR3 comprises 17 residues. This clonotype originated in a female donor in good health, enrolled as a control in a pregnancy study. This material consisted of CD4+ T cells from peripheral blood mononuclear cells, taken in the third trimester of pregnancy. This chain joins TRBV18 and TRBJ2-7; D is unresolved. CDR3 DNA: TGTGCCAGCTCACCACCGGTATGGGCTTCGGACTCCTACGAGCAGTACTTC. This encodes CASSPPVWASDSYEQYF.